Listed here are 11 T cell receptor beta chains from one sample, sequenced in a study of T cells expressing NK-cell markers. TCRdb re-called the 5' RACE reads, yielding one record per CDR3 amino acid sequence without DNA. The listing contains some 500,000 distinct CDR3 sequences. Sequencing input: blood T cells: a sorted CD56 or NKG2C T cell subset, CD4+ or CD8+ T cells, or bulk PBMC T cells (not recorded which). These receptors were collected from a woman between 50 and 59 years old in good health.

The chain uses TRBV12-3 or TRBV12-4 and TRBJ2-1; the D call of TRBD2 rests on TCRdb alone, since no DNA is present to check it. This CDR3 region has 16 residues. The CDR3 protein is CASSSVGLGVFDEQFF.

V gene TRBV7-3 combines with J gene TRBJ2-1. Germline V lookup: CDR1 SGHTA, CDR2 FQGTGA. The CDR3 sequence is 15 residues long. CDR3 region: CASSLILSPNNEQFF.

The chain has TRBV20-1 and TRBJ2-1; TCRdb gives TRBD1 as the D gene, but with no DNA this cannot be confirmed. Germline V gene sequence: CDR1 DFQATT, CDR2 SNEGSKA (reference sequence). The CDR3 spans 15 residues. CDR3 residues: CSARAQGRTYNEQFF.

CDR3 amino acids: CATSDRTSITDTQYF. The chain uses TRBV24-1 and TRBJ2-3. CDR1 and CDR2 (germline): KGHDR, SFDVKD. The CDR3 extends over 15 amino acids.

This chain connects TRBV7-9 to TRBJ2-1. The CDR3 has 14 amino acids. In germline, CDR1 is SEHNR, CDR2 FQNEAQ (reference sequence). The CDR3 sequence is CASSLVMPNFEQFF.

The gene calls are TRBV6-5 and TRBJ2-1; TCRdb lists TRBD1, though no DNA is available to test this call. This CDR3 contains 18 residues. CDR1 is MNHEY, CDR2 SVGAGI, per germline. CDR3 protein: CASSYSPSGTGYHNEQFF.

J is TRBJ2-1 and V is TRBV10-1. The germline V gene has CDR1 WNHNN and CDR2 SYGVQD (reference sequence). The CDR3 is 14 residues long. CDR3 protein: CASSESSYTDEQFF.

The chain combines TRBV12-3 or TRBV12-4 with TRBJ2-1. The CDR3 spans 12 residues. CDR3 region: CASRLPGTEQFF.

The chain combines TRBV29-1 with TRBJ2-5; TCRdb names TRBD1, which stays unverified in the absence of DNA. Germline lookup yields CDR1 SQVTM and CDR2 ANQGSEA. This CDR3 contains 12 residues. The CDR3 loop reads CSAPQGRETQYF. The entire variable domain, with the rest obtained from reference TRBV29-1 and TRBJ2-5, is as follows: SAVISQKPSRDICQRGTSLTIQCQVDSQVTMMFWYRQQPGQSLTLIATANQGSEATYESGFVIDKFPISRPNLTFSTLTVSNMSPEDSSIYLCSAPQGRETQYFGPGTRLLVL.

The J gene is TRBJ2-1, the V gene TRBV7-6; TCRdb's D call of TRBD2 is untestable without DNA. CDR1 and CDR2 from the germline V gene are SGHVS and FNYEAQ. There are 16 residues in the CDR3. CDR3 region: CASSTWRGPNYNEQFF. Supplemented by reference TRBV7-6 and TRBJ2-1, the full variable domain reads GAGVSQSPRYKVTKRGQDVALRCDPISGHVSLYWYRQALGQGPEFLTYFNYEAQQDKSGLPNDRFSAERPEGSISTLTIQRTEQRDSAMYRCASSTWRGPNYNEQFFGPGTRLTVL.

CDR3 loop: CASSPESGERRTQYF. This chain connects TRBV11-3 to TRBJ2-3; with no DNA, the TCRdb D assignment of TRBD1 cannot be verified. CDR1 and CDR2 (germline): SGHNT, YENEEA. This CDR3 has 15 amino acids.